This TCR beta chain was documented in a study of T cell repertoires in cytomegalovirus infection. Study-wide background: Indications came from public TCR beta signatures; they pointed to CMV infection and to a matching HLA type.

TCRdb ran MiXCR on the reads and lists one entry per CDR3 protein. Here the sample spans approximately 630,000 distinct CDR3 sequences, 20% to 25% being singletons. V was trimmed by 0 bases and J by 0 bases, leaving 5 bases between them. The germline V gene encodes CDR1 DFQATT and CDR2 SNEGSKA (reference sequence). There are 14 residues in the CDR3. Study-level results: There were carriers of CMV plus the relevant HLA, and cumulative public TCR beta family frequency identified them. In two of eight donors, the top clonotype was HLA-C-restricted CMV-specific.

Worth noting for this clonotype: Antigen: not known.

The sequencing input was CD8+ T cells from PBMCs. The source is a human donor in good health (CMV status not recorded). Some clones in this sample may be carry-over from other donors' samples. V is TRBV20-1 and J is TRBJ1-4; unclear D gene. This CDR3 is CSARDYATNEKLFF. Written as DNA, the CDR3 is TGCAGTGCTAGAGATTATGCAACTAATGAAAAACTGTTTTTT.